Shown below are 22 T cell receptor beta chains from a single sample sequenced in a study of CD8 T cells in ankylosing spondylitis. TCRdb reanalysed the 5' RACE reads using MiXCR and keeps one entry per CDR3 protein. Here the sample spans 200,000 to 250,000 distinct CDR3 sequences, roughly a tenth being singletons. The sample was blood, either unsorted or a sorted T cell fraction (not recorded which). Receptors were obtained from a male donor with ankylosing spondylitis or in good health (not recorded which).

This clonotype was counted many times. The genes are TRBV5-1 and TRBJ2-7; 7 nucleotides match TRBD1. Germline V gene sequence: CDR1 SGHRS, CDR2 YFSETQ. The CDR3 loop spans 17 amino acids. J gave up 4 bases and V 0 bases, and 13 bases lay outside the gene matches. The CDR3 here is CASSLARGTPTSYEQYF. The CDR3 bases are TGCGCCAGCAGCTTGGCCAGGGGGACCCCAACGTCTTACGAGCAGTACTTC.

This clonotype was seen a few times. This chain joins TRBV20-1 and TRBJ1-5; D is perhaps TRBD1 (5 bases). Germline V gene lookup returns CDR1 DFQATT and CDR2 SNEGSKA (reference sequence). V shed 3 bases and J shed 6 bases, with 15 bases lying between them. The CDR3 extends over 14 amino acids. The CDR3 reads CSASGQGVFQPQHF. CDR3 DNA sequence: TGCAGTGCTAGTGGGCAGGGTGTCTTTCAGCCCCAGCATTTT.

This clonotype appeared many times. The V call is TRBV5-1, the J call TRBJ2-1; 12 bases are shared with TRBD2. Germline CDR1 reads SGHRS; CDR2 reads YFSETQ. V shed 0 bases and J 4 bases; nucleotides not matched to a gene: 2. This CDR3 spans 16 amino acids. Here the CDR3 reads CASSLASGGEYNEQFF. The CDR3 nucleotides are TGCGCCAGCAGCTTGGCTAGCGGGGGGGAGTACAATGAGCAGTTCTTC.

This clonotype was detected a few times. The chain couples TRBV3-1 to TRBJ2-5; 13 nucleotides agree with TRBD2. The CDR3 sequence is 16 residues long. CDR1 and CDR2 (germline): LGHDT, YNNKEL (reference sequence). The junction had 9 bases not matched to a gene; V was cut back by 2 bases and J by 9 bases. CDR3 bases: TGTGCCAGCAGCCAAACTAGCGGGGGGGCCGGTGGGGCCCAGTACTTC. Translating gives CASSQTSGGAGGAQYF.

This clonotype was observed a few times. This rearrangement joins TRBV29-1 to TRBJ1-2, with D hard to call. V lost 0 bases, J lost 8 bases, and 16 bases lay in between. The CDR3 sequence is 14 residues long. CDR1 and CDR2 (germline): SQVTM, ANQGSEA. CDR3 in DNA: TGCAGCGTTGAAGAGAGGTCCCCCGCGCTAGGCTACACCTTC. Residues: CSVEERSPALGYTF.

This clonotype was detected many times. The genes are TRBV5-1 and TRBJ1-1; TRBD1 matches 9 bases. CDR1 SGHRS and CDR2 YFSETQ come from the germline V gene. The CDR3 length is 14 residues. V shed 4 bases and J 4 bases; nucleotides not matched to a gene: 5. The CDR3: CASSHGTGLTEAFF. In DNA form, the CDR3 reads TGCGCCAGCAGCCATGGGACAGGGCTCACTGAAGCTTTCTTT.

The chain recombines TRBV2 with TRBJ2-7, with TRBD2 identical over 8 bases. V gave up 4 bases and J gave up 3 bases; unmatched junction bases: 8. Germline V gene sequence: CDR1 SNHLY, CDR2 FYNNEI. This CDR3 region has 15 residues. In nucleotides, the CDR3 is TGTGCCAGCAGTGCGGGTGCGGGGGGACGCTACGAGCAGTACTTC. It codes for CASSAGAGGRYEQYF.

This clonotype was counted ten times or more. The rearrangement links TRBV20-1 to TRBJ2-7; D unclear. The germline V gene has CDR1 DFQATT and CDR2 SNEGSKA (reference sequence). Deletions cut 1 base from V and 3 bases from J, with 10 bases between. This CDR3 has 13 amino acids. CDR3 sequence (DNA): TGCAGTGCTAGAGTCCCCATGTTCTACGAGCAGTACTTC. Its translation: CSARVPMFYEQYF.

The chain uses TRBV2 and TRBJ2-2, with 9 bases identical to TRBD1. Per germline, CDR1 SNHLY and CDR2 FYNNEI. V lost 8 bases and J lost 7; bases outside the gene matches: 8. The CDR3 length is 14 residues. In DNA, the CDR3 is TGTGCCAGCTGCCGGGACAGGGATGTCGGGGAGCTGTTTTTT. This codes for CASCRDRDVGELFF.

This clonotype was seen at least ten times. The V and J genes are TRBV9 and TRBJ2-7, with TRBD1 matching 8 bases. CDR1 is SGDLS and CDR2 is YYNGEE in the germline V gene. The CDR3 runs to 14 residues. Trimming removed 0 bases from V and 4 bases from J; junction bases left unmatched: 3. The CDR3 here is CASSVAGQGYEQYF. DNA of the CDR3: TGTGCCAGCAGCGTAGCTGGACAGGGTTACGAGCAGTACTTC.

The rearrangement uses TRBV5-6 and TRBJ2-7, with TRBD2 matching over 8 bases. Looked up from germline, CDR1 is SGHDT and CDR2 is YYEEEE. This CDR3 has 14 residues. Unmatched junction bases numbered 4, after V lost 2 bases and J lost 3 bases. The CDR3 nucleotides read TGTGCCAGCAGCTTTCGGGGGGGCCGCTACGAGCAGTACTTC. It encodes CASSFRGGRYEQYF.

This clonotype was counted ten times or more. The rearrangement links TRBV12-3 or TRBV12-4 to TRBJ2-7; weak D call: TRBD1 (5 bases). Trimming removed 2 bases from V and 3 bases from J, with 8 bases in between. This CDR3 is built from 13 residues. CDR3 coding DNA: TGTGCCAGCAGTTTACCAGGGATCTACGAGCAGTACTTC. This encodes CASSLPGIYEQYF.

This clonotype appeared many times. The V gene is TRBV29-1, the J gene TRBJ2-7; 9 bases are shared with TRBD1. Per germline, CDR1 SQVTM and CDR2 ANQGSEA. The CDR3 is made up of 13 amino acids. V lost 6 bases and J lost 6; bases outside the gene matches: 9. The CDR3 here is CSVPGTGKSEQYF. The DNA of the CDR3 is TGCAGCGTCCCCGGGACAGGGAAGTCCGAGCAGTACTTC.

V usage is TRBV5-1 and J usage is TRBJ1-1; D possibly corresponds to TRBD1 (6 bases). CDR3 length: 16 residues. Germline loops: CDR1 SGHRS, CDR2 YFSETQ. The V end lost 4 bases, the J end lost 1 base, and 17 bases lay between the germline ends. The CDR3 region has the DNA TGCGCCAGCAGCCCGGACCGGGGGCGACGGAACACTGAAGCTTTCTTT. Encoded protein: CASSPDRGRRNTEAFF.

In its sample, this clonotype was seen many times. The chain is built from TRBV20-1 and TRBJ2-3; tentatively, D is TRBD2 (6 bases). This CDR3 is built from 16 residues. CDR1 and CDR2 (germline): DFQATT, SNEGSKA (reference sequence). The CDR3, as DNA: TGCAGCACACATATTTCCGGGACGCGGGGTACATATACGCAGTATTTT. It translates to CSTHISGTRGTYTQYF.

The V call is TRBV19, the J call TRBJ1-1; no clear D gene. Germline CDR1 is LNHDA and CDR2 is SQIVND (reference sequence). V was clipped by 0 bases and J by 7 bases, with 18 bases between them. The CDR3 is 16 residues long. DNA for the CDR3: TGTGCCAGTAGTATAGATTTGGTAAGACGTACTGATGAAGCTTTCTTT. It is translated as CASSIDLVRRTDEAFF.

The chain carries TRBV5-1 and TRBJ1-1, with D unresolved. V gave up 2 bases and J gave up 2 bases, with 10 bases separating them. Germline CDR1 reads SGHRS; CDR2 reads YFSETQ. The CDR3 has 14 amino acids. For the CDR3, the DNA is TGCGCCAGCAGCTTAACCCAGGTAAACACTGAAGCTTTCTTT. The encoded protein is CASSLTQVNTEAFF.

The rearrangement joins TRBV2 to TRBJ2-3; D is perhaps TRBD2 (7 bases). CDR3 length: 13 amino acids. Trimming took off 10 bases at V and 4 bases at J, with 15 bases between the two ends. CDR1 is SNHLY, CDR2 FYNNEI, per germline. The CDR3 is CAIIGGRADTQYF. For the CDR3, the DNA is TGTGCCATTATCGGGGGGCGCGCAGATACGCAGTATTTT.

This clonotype was counted once. Being one base from a much bigger clone, this may be a read error. V and J are TRBV20-1 and TRBJ1-2; the match to TRBD1 covers 9 bases. Germline V gene data show CDR1 as DFQATT and CDR2 as SNEGSKA (reference sequence). This CDR3 region has 15 residues. The CDR3 loop reads CSAGGQDRGNYGDTF. CDR3 nucleotide sequence: TGCAGTGCCGGGGGGCAGGACAGGGGTAACTATGGCGACACCTTC.

This clonotype was seen many times. The rearrangement uses TRBV7-2 and TRBJ2-7; possibly TRBD1 or TRBD2 for D (5 bases each). CDR1 is SGHTA, CDR2 FQGNSA, per germline. This CDR3 has 15 residues. The V and J ends lost 1 base and 6 bases respectively, with 16 bases between them. CDR3 DNA sequence: TGTGCCAGCAGCTTAGGCATTAGGGGAGTGGGCGAGCAGTACTTC. Protein sequence: CASSLGIRGVGEQYF.

This clonotype was detected many times. The chain employs TRBV20-1 and TRBJ2-5; a weak D match, TRBD2 (5 bases). Germline CDR1 reads DFQATT; CDR2 reads SNEGSKA (reference sequence). V was clipped by 6 bases and J by 1 base, with 12 bases between them. This CDR3 spans 13 amino acids. The DNA for the CDR3 is TGCAGTGCAATAGGACTGACCCAAGAGACCCAGTACTTC. Translating it yields CSAIGLTQETQYF.

The chain carries TRBV19 and TRBJ2-7; a weak D match, TRBD1 (6 bases). Trimming removed 6 bases at V and 1 base at J, with 13 bases between. This CDR3 is built from 14 residues. Germline lookup yields CDR1 LNHDA and CDR2 SQIVND (reference sequence). The CDR3 nucleotides read TGTGCCAGTAGAAAAGGGGACACGTCCTACGAGCAGTACTTC. Its protein is CASRKGDTSYEQYF.